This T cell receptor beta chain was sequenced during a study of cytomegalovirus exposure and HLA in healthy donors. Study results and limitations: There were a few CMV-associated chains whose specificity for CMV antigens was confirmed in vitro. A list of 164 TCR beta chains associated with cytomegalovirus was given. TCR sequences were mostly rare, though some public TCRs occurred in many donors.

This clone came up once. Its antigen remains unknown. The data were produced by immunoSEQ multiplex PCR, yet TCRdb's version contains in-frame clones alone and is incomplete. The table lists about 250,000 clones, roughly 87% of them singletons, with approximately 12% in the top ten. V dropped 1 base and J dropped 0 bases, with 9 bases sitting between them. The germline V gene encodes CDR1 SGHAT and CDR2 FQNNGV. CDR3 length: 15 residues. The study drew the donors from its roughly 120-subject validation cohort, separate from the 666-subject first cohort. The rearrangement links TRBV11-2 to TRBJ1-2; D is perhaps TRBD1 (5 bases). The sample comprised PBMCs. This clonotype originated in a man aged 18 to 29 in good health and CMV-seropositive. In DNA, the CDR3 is TGTGCCAGCAGCTTAGTTAGGGGTCCTAACTATGGCTACACCTTC. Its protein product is CASSLVRGPNYGYTF.